The rows below give T cell receptor beta chains drawn from one sample of a study of CXCR3-negative and CXCR3-positive naive CD8 T cells. TCRdb reanalyzed the 5' RACE reads and collapses them to one entry per CDR3 protein, without DNA. The sample's table shows about 57,000 distinct CDR3 sequences. Sequenced sample: memory CD8+ T cells from blood. All receptors derive from a human donor in good health. Some clones in this sample may be carry-over from other donors' samples. CDR3s include the opening cysteine and the closing phenylalanine or tryptophan. Each record gives: V gene, J gene, CDR3 protein.

V gene: TRBV14
J gene: TRBJ1-4
CDR3 protein: CASSQDWQDPTNEKLFF

V gene: TRBV5-1
J gene: TRBJ2-3
CDR3 protein: CASRGVGAFGDTQYF

V gene: TRBV29-1
J gene: TRBJ2-1
CDR3 protein: CSVESRGGATF

V gene: TRBV11-3
J gene: TRBJ2-4
CDR3 protein: CASSHGLGIIAKNIQYF

V gene: TRBV4-1
J gene: TRBJ2-7
CDR3 protein: CASSSGLAGLYEQYF

V gene: TRBV20-1
J gene: TRBJ2-2
CDR3 protein: CSARVGRNTGELFF

V gene: TRBV27
J gene: TRBJ1-2
CDR3 protein: CATLAANYGYTF

V gene: TRBV6-8
J gene: TRBJ1-2
CDR3 protein: CASERGAANYGYTF

V gene: TRBV6-1
J gene: TRBJ2-2
CDR3 protein: CASTLSTGRPGELFF

V gene: TRBV2
J gene: TRBJ2-1
CDR3 protein: CASSIAGGNEQFF

V gene: TRBV29-1
J gene: TRBJ2-1
CDR3 protein: CSVESAGGQFF

V gene: TRBV7-9
J gene: TRBJ2-7
CDR3 protein: CASSLGTAGEQYF

V gene: TRBV29-1
J gene: TRBJ2-1
CDR3 protein: CSVQGGEWDEQFF

V gene: TRBV18
J gene: TRBJ2-5
CDR3 protein: CASSPFLGDKETQYF

V gene: TRBV12-3/TRBV12-4
J gene: TRBJ2-5
CDR3 protein: CASSLRGFQETQYF

V gene: TRBV25-1
J gene: TRBJ1-1
CDR3 protein: CATQRGFEAFF